This T cell receptor beta chain was recovered during a study of cytomegalovirus exposure and HLA in healthy donors. Study results and caveats: With later analysis, a missense DCLRE1C variant became linked to TCR beta V- and J-gene trimming.

PCR employed 60 Vbeta and 13 Jbeta primers. The method was immunoSEQ multiplex PCR; TCRdb's version includes in-frame clones alone and lacks a portion of them. In the table there are about 140,000 clones, around 80% of which are singletons. The ends lost 1 base at V and 4 bases at J; junction bases unmatched: 3. Looked up from germline, CDR1 is GTSNPN and CDR2 is SVGIG (reference sequence). This CDR3 comprises 14 residues. With respect to this clone: What it recognizes is unknown.

Sequences were obtained from PBMCs. The sequence was collected from a man between 18 and 29 years old in good health and CMV-seropositive. This chain joins TRBV30 and TRBJ2-5, with 10 positions matching TRBD1. In nucleotides, the CDR3 is TGTGCCTGGAGTGCCGGGACAGGGGCAGAGACCCAGTACTTC. Translating it yields CAWSAGTGAETQYF.